The sequence of this TCR beta chain was determined in a study of shared clonotypes between healthy human individuals. Study results and limitations: Larger estimated richness was generally seen in naive subsets than in memory subsets. Relative to clonotypes present in all four donors, those not shared had lower generation probabilities. The naive CD4 repertoires of four donors were compared, and approximately 5% of clonotypes were shared.

Details on this clone: Its cognate antigen is unknown.

Some clones are missing from TCRdb's copy, which holds only in-frame ones; the method was immunoSEQ multiplex PCR. The sample consists of approximately 980,000 clones, approximately 76% of them appearing once. The CDR3 sequence is 16 residues long. CDR1 and CDR2 from the germline V gene are SGHRS and YFSETQ. V was clipped by 4 bases and J by 0 bases; unmatched bases: 6. From CD4+ cells came CD45RA+ naive and CD45RA-negative memory subsets. The origin of this receptor is a man between 18 and 35 years old in good health. The chain uses TRBV5-1 and TRBJ1-4; 7 bases align to TRBD1. Sequenced sample: memory CD4+ T cells sorted from blood. Documented subset: CD45RA-negative fraction. The CDR3 DNA reads TGCGCCAGCAGCGGAGGGGGCGTAACAACTAATGAAAAACTGTTTTTT. Translation gives CASSGGGVTTNEKLFF.